This section outlines one T cell receptor beta chain sequence together with its context. Seattle's enrolled individuals joined amid active infection and were then monitored longitudinally. The sample comes from a study of blood T cell repertoires in COVID-19. The overall study: COVID-19 samples collected from the United States, Italy and Spain covered acute and convalescent phases. PBMCs, B-cell-depleted T cells, or T cells were the source of the cDNA or gDNA that made up the material.

As processed by the authors: For nucleated cells, counts were estimated from reference gene primer amplification. Only in-frame clones appear in the TCRdb table, and some are missing; sequencing was by immunoSEQ multiplex PCR. V, J and clone size derive from that table, while D and trimming were established from the DNA sequence. The repertoire includes about 280,000 clones, about nine tenths of them detected once, and over 9% sits in the top ten. The CDR3 length is 13 residues. CDR1 and CDR2 (germline): SGDLS, YYNGEE. V lost 5 bases and J lost 6, with 11 bases in between. The source of this sequence is a woman between 25 and 40 years old with COVID-19, enrolled during active disease. Sequencing was done on a sample of peripheral blood. V and J are TRBV9 and TRBJ2-2, with a possible D match to TRBD1 (5 bases). The CDR3 loop reads CASSSPTAGELFF. CDR3 DNA sequence: TGTGCCAGCAGTTCTCCGACAGCCGGGGAGCTGTTTTTT. Using reference TRBV9 and TRBJ2-2 for the parts outside the CDR3, the full variable domain is DSGVTQTPKHLITATGQRVTLRCSPRSGDLSVYWYQQSLDQGLQFLIQYYNGEERAKGNILERFSAQQFPDLHSELNLSSLELGDSALYFCASSSPTAGELFFGEGSRLTVL.